The entry below describes one T cell receptor beta chain. In the same sample, other DNA sequences code for this CDR3. Indicated time point: after dendritic cell vaccination, including at tumor progression/relapse. These data are taken from a study of glioma-infiltrating T cells after dendritic cell vaccination. Using immunoSEQ multiplex PCR, the repertoire was profiled, and TCRdb retains in-frame clones only, with some absent. Of tens of thousands of clones in the sample, roughly 85% were seen once. Per germline, CDR1 SGHVS and CDR2 FNYEAQ. Between the trimmed V and J ends, which lost 1 base and 0 bases, there was a span of 19 bases. This CDR3 is 19 amino acids long.

The input for sequencing was blood, taken after dendritic cell vaccination. The V and J genes are TRBV7-6 and TRBJ2-1; D may be TRBD1 (6 bases). The sequence was collected from a human donor with glioblastoma. The CDR3 protein is CASSLVASGTPSSYNEQFF. The CDR3 DNA sequence: TGTGCCAGCAGCTTAGTTGCATCCGGGACACCCAGCTCCTACAATGAGCAGTTCTTC.